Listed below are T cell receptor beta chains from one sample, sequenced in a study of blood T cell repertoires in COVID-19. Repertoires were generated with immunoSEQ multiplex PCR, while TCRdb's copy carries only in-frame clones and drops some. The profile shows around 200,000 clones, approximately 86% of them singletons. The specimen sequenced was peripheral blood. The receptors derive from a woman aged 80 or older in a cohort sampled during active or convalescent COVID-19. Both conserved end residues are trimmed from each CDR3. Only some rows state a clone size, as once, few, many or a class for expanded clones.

ASSQERDRGNYGYT TRBJ1-2 TRBV4-1 NA
ASSSQVGTEAF TRBJ1-1 TRBV19 NA
SVEDPGSYEQY TRBJ2-7 TRBV29-1 NA
ASSQVGRGYYEQY TRBJ2-7 TRBV3-1/TRBV3-2 NA
ASSRQREVGELF TRBJ2-2 TRBV18 NA
ASSSGTGGSSYNSPLH TRBJ1-6 TRBV5-5 NA
ASSKEGTGDLGNQPQH TRBJ1-5 TRBV7-9 NA
ASSSGGWTAMNTEAF TRBJ1-1 TRBV11-3 NA
AIRGTSGSYNEQF TRBJ2-1 TRBV10-3 once
ASSLARTGGADTQY TRBJ2-3 TRBV5-1 NA
ASSEAVGRDPQH TRBJ1-5 TRBV6-1 NA
ASSPLRGGVNYGYT TRBJ1-2 TRBV7-9 NA
AISESSGGAGSQPQH TRBJ1-5 TRBV10-3 NA
ASRDIQANTEAF TRBJ1-1 TRBV6-5 NA
ASTYRTTGAYEQY TRBJ2-7 TRBV6-6 NA
ASSIWLAVTDTQY TRBJ2-3 TRBV19 few
ASSLLAGTGVNEQF TRBJ2-1 TRBV27 NA
ASRETGDYGYT TRBJ1-2 TRBV19 NA
ASSLTSADTQY TRBJ2-3 TRBV12-3/TRBV12-4 NA
ASSDFSGSTDTQY TRBJ2-3 TRBV25-1 NA
ASSLHGGHDTEAF TRBJ1-1 TRBV7-9 NA
ASRFSDRDTEAF TRBJ1-1 TRBV6-5 NA
ASSQVTSIDTGELF TRBJ2-2 TRBV4-3 NA
ASQGGRASGANVLT TRBJ2-6 TRBV2 NA
ASSPGQPPLH TRBJ1-6 TRBV3-1/TRBV3-2 NA